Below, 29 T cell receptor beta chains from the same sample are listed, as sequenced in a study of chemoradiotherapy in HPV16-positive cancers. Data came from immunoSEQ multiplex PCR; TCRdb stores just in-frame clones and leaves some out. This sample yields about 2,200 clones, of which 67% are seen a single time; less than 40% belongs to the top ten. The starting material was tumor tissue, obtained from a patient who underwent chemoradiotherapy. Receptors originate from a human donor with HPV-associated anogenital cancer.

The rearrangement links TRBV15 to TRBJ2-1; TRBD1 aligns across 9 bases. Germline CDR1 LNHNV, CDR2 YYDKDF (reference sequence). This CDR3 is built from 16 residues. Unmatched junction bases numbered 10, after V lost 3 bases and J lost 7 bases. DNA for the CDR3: TGTGCCACCAGCAGTTATAGGGAGGGGACAGGGAATGAGCAGTTCTTC. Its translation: CATSSYREGTGNEQFF.

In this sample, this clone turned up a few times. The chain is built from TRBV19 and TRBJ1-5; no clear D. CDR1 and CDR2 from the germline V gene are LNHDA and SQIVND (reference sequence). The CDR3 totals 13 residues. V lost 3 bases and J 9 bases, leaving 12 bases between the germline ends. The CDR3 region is CASSMERAGPQHF. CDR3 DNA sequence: TGTGCCAGTAGTATGGAAAGGGCTGGGCCCCAGCATTTT.

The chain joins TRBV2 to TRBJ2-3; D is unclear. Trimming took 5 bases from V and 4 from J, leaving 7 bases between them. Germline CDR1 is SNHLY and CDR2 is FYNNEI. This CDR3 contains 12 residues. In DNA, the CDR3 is TGTGCCAGCAGTCCTATCCCAGATACGCAGTATTTT. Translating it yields CASSPIPDTQYF.

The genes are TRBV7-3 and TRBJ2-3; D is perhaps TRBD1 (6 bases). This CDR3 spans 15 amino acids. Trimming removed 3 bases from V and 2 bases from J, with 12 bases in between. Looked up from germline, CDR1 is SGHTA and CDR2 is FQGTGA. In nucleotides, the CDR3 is TGTGCCAGCAGCTTTACAGGGAGTCACACAGATACGCAGTATTTT. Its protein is CASSFTGSHTDTQYF.

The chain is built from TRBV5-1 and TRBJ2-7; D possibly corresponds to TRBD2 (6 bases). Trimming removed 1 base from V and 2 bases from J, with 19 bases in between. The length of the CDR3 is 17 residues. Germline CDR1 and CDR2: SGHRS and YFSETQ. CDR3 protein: CASSLRLMRDPPYEQYF. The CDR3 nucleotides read TGCGCCAGCAGCTTGAGATTAATGCGGGACCCCCCCTACGAGCAGTACTTC.

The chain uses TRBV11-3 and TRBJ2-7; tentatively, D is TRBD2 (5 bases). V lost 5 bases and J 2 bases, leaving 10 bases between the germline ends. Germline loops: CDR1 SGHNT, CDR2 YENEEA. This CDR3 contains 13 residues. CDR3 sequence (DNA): TGTGCCAGCAGCCCAAGCGGACCCTACGAGCAGTACGTC. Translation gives CASSPSGPYEQYV.

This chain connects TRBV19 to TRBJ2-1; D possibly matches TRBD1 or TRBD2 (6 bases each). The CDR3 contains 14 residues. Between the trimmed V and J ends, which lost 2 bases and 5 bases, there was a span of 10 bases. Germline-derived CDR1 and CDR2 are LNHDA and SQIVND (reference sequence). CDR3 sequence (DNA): TGTGCCAGTAGTATATACGGGGGCCACAATGAGCAGTTCTTC. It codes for CASSIYGGHNEQFF. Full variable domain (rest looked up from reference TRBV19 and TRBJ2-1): DGGITQSPKYLFRKEGQNVTLSCEQNLNHDAMYWYRQDPGQGLRLIYYSQIVNDFQKGDIAEGYSVSREKKESFPLTVTSAQKNPTAFYLCASSIYGGHNEQFFGPGTRLTVL.

The chain's CDR3 is CASSALAGGEADTQYF. The CDR3 nucleotides read TGTGCCAGCAGCGCCCTAGCGGGAGGGGAGGCAGATACGCAGTATTTT. V and J are TRBV9 and TRBJ2-3, with 12 bases fitting TRBD2. The CDR3 loop spans 16 amino acids. Germline V gene lookup returns CDR1 SGDLS and CDR2 YYNGEE. Unmatched junction bases numbered 6, after V lost 3 bases and J lost 4 bases.

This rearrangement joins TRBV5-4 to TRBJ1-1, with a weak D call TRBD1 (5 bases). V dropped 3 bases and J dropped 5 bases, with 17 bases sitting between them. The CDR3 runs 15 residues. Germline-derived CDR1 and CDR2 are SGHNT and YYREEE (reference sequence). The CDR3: CASSYPGRGVTEAFF. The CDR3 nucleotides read TGTGCCAGCAGCTATCCGGGCCGAGGGGTGACTGAAGCTTTCTTT.

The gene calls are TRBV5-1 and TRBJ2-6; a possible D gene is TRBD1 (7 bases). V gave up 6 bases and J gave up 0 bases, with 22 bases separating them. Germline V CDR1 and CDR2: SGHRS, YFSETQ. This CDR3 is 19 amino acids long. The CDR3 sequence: CASTNRAGQDYSGANVLTF. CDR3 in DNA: TGCGCCAGCACCAATCGAGCCGGACAGGACTACTCTGGGGCCAACGTCCTGACTTTC.

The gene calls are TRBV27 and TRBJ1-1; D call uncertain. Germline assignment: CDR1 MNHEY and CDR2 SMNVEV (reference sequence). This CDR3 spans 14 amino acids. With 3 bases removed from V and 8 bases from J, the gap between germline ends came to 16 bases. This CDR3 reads CASSLTGSRGEAFF. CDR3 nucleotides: TGTGCCAGCAGTTTGACCGGGAGCCGAGGGGAAGCTTTCTTT.

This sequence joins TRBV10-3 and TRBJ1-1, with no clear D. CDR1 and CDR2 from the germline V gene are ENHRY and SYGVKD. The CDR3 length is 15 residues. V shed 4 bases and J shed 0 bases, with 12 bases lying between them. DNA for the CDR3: TGTGCCATCAGTGGGAGGGAGTCCATGAACACTGAAGCTTTCTTT. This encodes CAISGRESMNTEAFF.

CDR3 sequence reads: CASSLYGGGEQFF. CDR3 nucleotide sequence: TGTGCCAGCAGTTTATACGGGGGTGGTGAGCAGTTCTTC. The chain uses TRBV27 and TRBJ2-1, with a weak D call TRBD2 (6 bases). V was trimmed by 1 base and J by 9 bases, leaving 10 bases between them. Germline lookup yields CDR1 MNHEY and CDR2 SMNVEV (reference sequence). This CDR3 is 13 amino acids long.

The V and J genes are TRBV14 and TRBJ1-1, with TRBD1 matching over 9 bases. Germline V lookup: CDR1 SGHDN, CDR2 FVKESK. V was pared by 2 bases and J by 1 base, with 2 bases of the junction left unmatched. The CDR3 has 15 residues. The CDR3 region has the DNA TGTGCCAGCAGCCAACTACAGGGGGCGAACACTGAAGCTTTCTTT. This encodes CASSQLQGANTEAFF.

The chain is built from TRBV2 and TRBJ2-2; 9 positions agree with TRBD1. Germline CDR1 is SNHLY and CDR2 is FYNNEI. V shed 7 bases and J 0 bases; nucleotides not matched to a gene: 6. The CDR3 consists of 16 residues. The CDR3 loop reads CASTDRGTANTGELFF. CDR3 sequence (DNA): TGTGCCAGCACCGACAGGGGGACCGCGAACACCGGGGAGCTGTTTTTT. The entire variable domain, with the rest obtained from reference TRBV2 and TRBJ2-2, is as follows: EPEVTQTPSHQVTQMGQEVILRCVPISNHLYFYWYRQILGQKVEFLVSFYNNEISEKSEIFDDQFSVERPDGSNFTLKIRSTKLEDSAMYFCASTDRGTANTGELFFGEGSRLTVL.

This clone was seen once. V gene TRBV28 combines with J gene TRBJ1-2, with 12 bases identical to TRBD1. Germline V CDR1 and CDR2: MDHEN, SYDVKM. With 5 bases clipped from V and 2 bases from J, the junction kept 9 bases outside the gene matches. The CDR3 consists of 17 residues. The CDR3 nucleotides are TGTGCCAGCAGTGGCCGGGACAGGGGGCGCGGAAACTATGGCTACACCTTC. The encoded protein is CASSGRDRGRGNYGYTF.

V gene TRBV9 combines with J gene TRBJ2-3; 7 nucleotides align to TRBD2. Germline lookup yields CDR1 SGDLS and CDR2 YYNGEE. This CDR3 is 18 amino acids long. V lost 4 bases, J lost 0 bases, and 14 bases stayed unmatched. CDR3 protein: CASSPHRPQRGSTDTQYF. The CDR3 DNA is TGTGCCAGCAGCCCCCATCGCCCTCAGCGGGGCAGCACAGATACGCAGTATTTT.

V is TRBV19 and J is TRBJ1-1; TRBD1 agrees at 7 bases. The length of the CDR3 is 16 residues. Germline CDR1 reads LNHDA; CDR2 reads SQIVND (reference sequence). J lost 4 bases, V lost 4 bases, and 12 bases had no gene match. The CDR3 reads CASSTSGQSGSTEAFF. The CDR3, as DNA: TGTGCCAGTAGTACTTCGGGACAGAGTGGTTCCACTGAAGCTTTCTTT.

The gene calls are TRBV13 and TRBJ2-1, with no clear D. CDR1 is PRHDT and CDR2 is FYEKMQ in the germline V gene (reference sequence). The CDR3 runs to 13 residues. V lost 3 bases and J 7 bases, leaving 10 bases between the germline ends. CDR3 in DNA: TGTGCCAGCAGCTTTAACCCTCAAAATGAGCAGTTCTTC. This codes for CASSFNPQNEQFF.

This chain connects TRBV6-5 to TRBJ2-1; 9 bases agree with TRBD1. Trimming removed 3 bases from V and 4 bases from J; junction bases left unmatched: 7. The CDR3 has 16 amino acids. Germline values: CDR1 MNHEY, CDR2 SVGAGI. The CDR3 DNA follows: TGTGCCAGCAGTTATATAAGACAGGGGGGTTACAATGAGCAGTTCTTC. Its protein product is CASSYIRQGGYNEQFF.

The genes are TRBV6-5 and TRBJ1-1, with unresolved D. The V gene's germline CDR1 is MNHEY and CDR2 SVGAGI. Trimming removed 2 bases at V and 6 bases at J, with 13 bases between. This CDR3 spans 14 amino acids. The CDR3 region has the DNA TGTGCCAGCAGTTACGGCGAGGGTTTACCTGAAGCTTTCTTT. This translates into CASSYGEGLPEAFF.

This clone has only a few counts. In DNA form, the CDR3 reads TGTGCCAGCTCACCATTGACTAGCGGCACAGATACGCAGTATTTT. Amino acid sequence: CASSPLTSGTDTQYF. J is TRBJ2-3 and V is TRBV18; 8 nucleotides match TRBD2. CDR1 and CDR2 (germline): KGHSH, LQKENI. V lost 2 bases, J lost 1 base, and 2 bases stayed unmatched. This CDR3 spans 15 amino acids.

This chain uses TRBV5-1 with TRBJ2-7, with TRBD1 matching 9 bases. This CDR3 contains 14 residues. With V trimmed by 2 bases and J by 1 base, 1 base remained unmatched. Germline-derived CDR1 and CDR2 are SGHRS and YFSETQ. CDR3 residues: CASSFGTGSYEQYF. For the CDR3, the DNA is TGCGCCAGCAGCTTCGGGACAGGGTCCTACGAGCAGTACTTC.

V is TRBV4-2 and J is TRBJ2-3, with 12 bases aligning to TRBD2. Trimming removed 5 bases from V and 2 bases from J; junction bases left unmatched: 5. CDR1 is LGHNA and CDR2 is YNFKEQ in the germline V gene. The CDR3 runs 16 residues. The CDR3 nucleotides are TGTGCCAGCAGCTACCTAGCGGGGGGGACCACAGATACGCAGTATTTT. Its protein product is CASSYLAGGTTDTQYF.

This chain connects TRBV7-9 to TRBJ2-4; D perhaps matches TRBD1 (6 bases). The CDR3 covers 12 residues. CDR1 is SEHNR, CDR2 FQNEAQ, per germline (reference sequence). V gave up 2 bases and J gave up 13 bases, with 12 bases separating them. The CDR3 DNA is TGTGCCAGCAGCTTAAAGGGCAGGGGACAGTACTTC. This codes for CASSLKGRGQYF. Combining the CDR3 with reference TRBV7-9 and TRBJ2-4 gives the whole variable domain DTGVSQNPRHKITKRGQNVTFRCDPISEHNRLYWYRQTLGQGPEFLTYFQNEAQLEKSRLLSDRFSAERPKGSFSTLEIQRTEQGDSAMYLCASSLKGRGQYFGAGTRLSVL.

CDR3 coding DNA: TGTGCCACCAGTGGGGCCGAGGACAACTATGGCTACACCTTC. It translates to CATSGAEDNYGYTF. This chain uses TRBV15 with TRBJ1-2; a possible D gene is TRBD1 (5 bases). The CDR3 has 14 residues. Germline V gene lookup returns CDR1 LNHNV and CDR2 YYDKDF (reference sequence). The V and J ends lost 6 bases and 2 bases respectively, with 13 bases between them.

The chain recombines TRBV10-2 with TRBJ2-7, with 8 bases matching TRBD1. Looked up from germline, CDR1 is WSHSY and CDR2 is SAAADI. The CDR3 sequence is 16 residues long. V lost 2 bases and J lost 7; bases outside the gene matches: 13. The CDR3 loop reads CASSEPGQGRAREQYV. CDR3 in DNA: TGCGCCAGCAGTGAGCCTGGACAGGGACGGGCCAGGGAGCAGTACGTC.

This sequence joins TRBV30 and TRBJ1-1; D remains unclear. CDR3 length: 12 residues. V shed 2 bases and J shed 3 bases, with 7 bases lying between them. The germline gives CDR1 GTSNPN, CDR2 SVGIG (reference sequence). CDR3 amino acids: CAWSQAHTEAFF. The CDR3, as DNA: TGTGCCTGGAGTCAGGCACACACTGAAGCTTTCTTT. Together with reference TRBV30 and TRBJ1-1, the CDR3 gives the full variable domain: SQTIHQWPATLVQPVGSPLSLECTVEGTSNPNLYWYRQAAGRGLQLLFYSVGIGQISSEVPQNLSASRPQDRQFILSSKKLLLSDSGFYLCAWSQAHTEAFFGQGTRLTVV.

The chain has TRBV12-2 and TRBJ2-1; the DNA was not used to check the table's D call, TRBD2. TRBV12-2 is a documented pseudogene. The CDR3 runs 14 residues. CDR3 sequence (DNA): TGTGCAAGTCGCTTAGGGACTAGCGTCAATGAGCAGTTCTTC. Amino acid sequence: CASRLGTSVNEQFF.